The next 24 T cell receptor beta chains were all read from a single sample in a study of cytomegalovirus exposure and HLA in healthy donors. Primers for the PCR totalled 60 Vbeta and 13 Jbeta. Method: immunoSEQ multiplex PCR; TCRdb's copy keeps in-frame clones and lacks some. This table has roughly 150,000 clones, roughly four fifths appearing once. Sample: PBMCs. Source of these receptors: a man in his fifties in good health and CMV-seropositive.

The genes are TRBV27 and TRBJ2-2; 7 bases are a match to TRBD1. The germline gives CDR1 MNHEY, CDR2 SMNVEV (reference sequence). J lost 2 bases, V lost 8 bases, and 8 bases had no gene match. The length of the CDR3 is 15 residues. The CDR3 DNA sequence: TGTGCCAGCTCAAGGGGGCGGTCCAACACCGGGGAGCTGTTTTTT. This encodes CASSRGRSNTGELFF.

This rearrangement joins TRBV6-5 to TRBJ2-7; TRBD2 matches 8 bases. The junction had 5 bases not matched to a gene; V was cut back by 5 bases and J by 2 bases. From germline, CDR1 is MNHEY and CDR2 SVGAGI. This CDR3 is built from 14 residues. The CDR3 nucleotides are TGTGCCAGCAGTGGGGGCGGGAGGACCTACGAGCAGTACTTC. Its translation is CASSGGGRTYEQYF.

The chain links TRBV30 to TRBJ1-5, with unresolved D. V shed 3 bases and J shed 0 bases, with 9 bases lying between them. Looked up from germline, CDR1 is GTSNPN and CDR2 is SVGIG (reference sequence). The CDR3 spans 14 residues. DNA of the CDR3: TGTGCCTGGAGCGAGGGAATTAGCAATCAGCCCCAGCATTTT. This codes for CAWSEGISNQPQHF.

The chain carries TRBV15 and TRBJ1-5; maybe TRBD1 (6 bases). Germline CDR1 LNHNV, CDR2 YYDKDF (reference sequence). This CDR3 spans 17 amino acids. The V end was cut by 1 base, the J end by 7 bases, with 20 bases between. This chain's CDR3 is CATSRVVGQGFKQPQHF. The CDR3 DNA reads TGTGCCACCAGCAGAGTCGTAGGGCAGGGGTTCAAACAGCCCCAGCATTTT.

This clone was recorded a few times. The chain couples TRBV11-2 to TRBJ2-2; D is possibly TRBD1 (6 bases). The CDR3 sequence is 16 residues long. The germline V and J ends were trimmed by 2 bases and 8 bases, with 18 bases remaining between them. Germline CDR1 reads SGHAT; CDR2 reads FQNNGV. The CDR3: CASSLKGTSGSGELFF. The CDR3 coding sequence is TGTGCCAGCAGCTTAAAAGGGACATCCGGGTCGGGGGAGCTGTTTTTT.

This clone occurred a few times. A read error may produce the germline difference seen at one junction end. This chain uses TRBV4-1 with TRBJ2-2; D may be TRBD1 (6 bases). The germline V gene encodes CDR1 MGHRA and CDR2 YSYEKL. CDR3 length equals 18 residues. CDR3 in amino acids: CASTQVQDSTLNTGELFF. The DNA of the CDR3 is TGCGCCAGCACCCAAGTACAGGACAGCACCTTGAACACCGGGGAGCTGTTTTTT.

V is TRBV6-1 and J is TRBJ2-6, with D unresolved. The CDR3 runs 21 residues. Trimming removed 0 bases from V and 0 bases from J, with 21 bases in between. CDR1 is MNHNS, CDR2 SASEGT, per germline. In nucleotides, the CDR3 is TGTGCCAGCAGTGAAGCCGGCCTGTCGTACAGTTCAAGCTCTGGGGCCAACGTCCTGACTTTC. It translates to CASSEAGLSYSSSSGANVLTF.

This chain joins TRBV5-4 and TRBJ2-7; 8 positions match TRBD1. V dropped 4 bases and J dropped 2; count of bases not matched to a gene: 5. Germline CDR1 reads SGHNT; CDR2 reads YYREEE (reference sequence). This CDR3 has 14 residues. The CDR3 loop reads CASSLDRATYEQYF. The CDR3 DNA is TGTGCCAGCAGCCTGGACAGGGCCACCTACGAGCAGTACTTC.

This clone was seen more than once but under ten times. J is TRBJ2-5 and V is TRBV5-8; D might be TRBD2 (6 bases). The J call could be wrong; TRBJ2-7 is a better fit for the DNA end. From germline, CDR1 is SGHTS and CDR2 YDEGEE. This CDR3 has 19 residues. The CDR3 region has the DNA TGTGCCAGCAGGGGATTGGTTAATAGCGGACTTGTGAGCTCCTACGAGCAGTACTTC. Translating gives CASRGLVNSGLVSSYEQYF.

The chain combines TRBV28 with TRBJ2-7; 9 bases align to TRBD2. V was clipped by 3 bases and J by 4 bases; unmatched bases: 7. CDR3 length equals 15 residues. Germline CDR1 reads MDHEN; CDR2 reads SYDVKM. CDR3 region: CASSLGASGVYEQYF. As DNA, the CDR3 is TGTGCCAGCAGTTTGGGGGCTAGCGGGGTTTACGAGCAGTACTTC.

The chain links TRBV7-9 to TRBJ1-4; 8 nucleotides match TRBD1. The CDR3 length is 15 residues. Per the germline V gene, CDR1 is SEHNR and CDR2 is FQNEAQ (reference sequence). After removal of 8 bases from V and 5 bases from J, the junction contained 10 bases not matched to a gene. The CDR3 loop reads CASGSYRGANEKLFF. In nucleotides, the CDR3 is TGTGCCAGCGGGTCCTACAGGGGGGCAAATGAAAAACTGTTTTTT.

V is TRBV10-3 and J is TRBJ2-5; TRBD1 might be the D (5 bases). The germline V gene encodes CDR1 ENHRY and CDR2 SYGVKD. The CDR3 is 13 amino acids. V was shortened by 0 bases and J by 4 bases, with 6 bases between the two germline ends. In DNA, the CDR3 is TGTGCCATCAGTGAGTCCAGGGTAGAGACCCAGTACTTC. It translates to CAISESRVETQYF.

The chain carries TRBV28 and TRBJ2-7; 7 bases match TRBD1. This CDR3 has 14 residues. V gave up 6 bases and J gave up 1 base; unmatched junction bases: 6. In germline, CDR1 is MDHEN, CDR2 SYDVKM. CDR3 sequence: CASSWDSTSYEQYF. CDR3 coding DNA: TGTGCCAGCAGCTGGGACAGTACTTCCTACGAGCAGTACTTC.

The chain is built from TRBV5-1 and TRBJ2-7, with TRBD2 as a possible D gene (6 bases). Germline values: CDR1 SGHRS, CDR2 YFSETQ. The CDR3 totals 15 residues. V gave up 4 bases and J gave up 0 bases, with 14 bases separating them. The CDR3 sequence is CASSTRLESSYEQYF. In DNA, the CDR3 is TGCGCCAGCAGCACCCGACTAGAGAGCTCCTACGAGCAGTACTTC.

This sequence joins TRBV19 and TRBJ1-1; D gene ambiguous. CDR1 and CDR2 (germline): LNHDA, SQIVND (reference sequence). The CDR3 is 15 amino acids. Between the trimmed V and J ends, which lost 9 bases and 4 bases, there was a span of 21 bases. The CDR3 DNA follows: TGTGCCAGCTTGCAGGACCGTCGGGATGGCACTGAAGCTTTCTTT. Residues: CASLQDRRDGTEAFF.

This chain connects TRBV9 to TRBJ2-1; 10 nucleotides match TRBD2. Trimming cost V 3 bases and J 2 bases; bases outside gene matches: 8. The CDR3 is 17 residues long. Germline lookup yields CDR1 SGDLS and CDR2 YYNGEE. The CDR3 loop is CASSDRTSGGTYNEQFF. CDR3 DNA sequence: TGTGCCAGCAGCGACAGGACTAGCGGAGGAACCTACAATGAGCAGTTCTTC. Combining the CDR3 with reference TRBV9 and TRBJ2-1 gives the whole variable domain DSGVTQTPKHLITATGQRVTLRCSPRSGDLSVYWYQQSLDQGLQFLIQYYNGEERAKGNILERFSAQQFPDLHSELNLSSLELGDSALYFCASSDRTSGGTYNEQFFGPGTRLTVL.

The CDR3 DNA follows: TGTGCCAGCAGTACCCGGACAGGGGGAAGAAGTTCCTACAATGAGCAGTTCTTC. Translated: CASSTRTGGRSSYNEQFF. The chain carries TRBV28 and TRBJ2-1, with 10 bases that match TRBD1. The V gene's germline CDR1 is MDHEN and CDR2 SYDVKM. Losses at the gene ends were 5 bases for V and 1 base for J; bases not matched to a gene: 11. The CDR3 runs 18 residues. The full variable domain, in which reference TRBV28 and TRBJ2-1 provide the parts outside the CDR3, is DVKVTQSSRYLVKRTGEKVFLECVQDMDHENMFWYRQDPGLGLRLIYFSYDVKMKEKGDIPEGYSVSREKKERFSLILESASTNQTSMYLCASSTRTGGRSSYNEQFFGPGTRLTVL.

The V and J genes are TRBV6-1 and TRBJ2-1; the match to TRBD2 covers 7 bases. Germline trimming cut 2 bases from V and 8 bases from J; bases unmatched to any gene: 9. The V gene's germline CDR1 is MNHNS and CDR2 SASEGT. The CDR3 runs 15 residues. CDR3 sequence (DNA): TGTGCCAGCAGTGAACGGTGGACTAGGGGCGATGAGCAGTTCTTC. It specifies CASSERWTRGDEQFF.

A few counts support this clone. The CDR3 coding sequence is TGTGCCACCCGCACGGGGAACACTGAAGCTTTCTTT. Translating it yields CATRTGNTEAFF. V usage is TRBV25-1 and J usage is TRBJ1-1; D call uncertain. This CDR3 contains 12 residues. Trimming cost V 10 bases and J 1 base, with 10 bases left between them. The germline gives CDR1 MGHDK, CDR2 SYGVNS.

The chain carries TRBV18 and TRBJ2-1, with 11 bases lining up with TRBD2. This CDR3 has 19 amino acids. V dropped 3 bases and J dropped 0; count of bases not matched to a gene: 10. Germline V CDR1 and CDR2: KGHSH, LQKENI. The CDR3 DNA reads as TGTGCCAGCTCACCCCTGGGACTAGCGGACCGAAGCTCCTACAATGAGCAGTTCTTC. Translation gives CASSPLGLADRSSYNEQFF.

This clone was found once. This chain links TRBV4-2 with TRBJ2-7; 11 bases map to TRBD1. In germline, CDR1 is LGHNA, CDR2 YNFKEQ. J was trimmed by 2 bases and V by 3 bases; bases with no gene match: 6. The CDR3 sequence is 16 residues long. CDR3 DNA sequence: TGTGCCAGCAGCCAGTCTCAGGGACAGGGGGCCTACGAGCAGTACTTC. Amino acid sequence: CASSQSQGQGAYEQYF.

The CDR3 DNA is TGTGCCAGCAGTTTAGGGACTAGCGGGAGGAGTAGTGAGCAGTTCTTC. It is translated as CASSLGTSGRSSEQFF. The rearrangement uses TRBV28 and TRBJ2-1, with TRBD2 identical over 15 bases. J lost 9 bases, V lost 2 bases, and 5 bases had no gene match. The CDR3 contains 16 residues. From germline, CDR1 is MDHEN and CDR2 SYDVKM.

V gene TRBV27 combines with J gene TRBJ2-3; 11 nucleotides agree with TRBD2. The V and J ends lost 6 bases and 3 bases, in that order; junction bases with no gene match: 2. Germline CDR1 is MNHEY and CDR2 is SMNVEV (reference sequence). This CDR3 has 14 amino acids. The CDR3 nucleotides are TGTGCCAGCAGACTAGCGGGAGTTACAGATACGCAGTATTTT. Translating it yields CASRLAGVTDTQYF.

The chain has TRBV5-6 and TRBJ2-7, with TRBD1 matching 7 bases. With 4 bases clipped from V and 6 bases from J, the junction kept 1 base outside the gene matches. From germline, CDR1 is SGHDT and CDR2 YYEEEE. CDR3 length equals 11 residues. CDR3 protein: CASSDRAEQYF. The CDR3 DNA is TGTGCCAGCAGCGACAGGGCCGAGCAGTACTTC.